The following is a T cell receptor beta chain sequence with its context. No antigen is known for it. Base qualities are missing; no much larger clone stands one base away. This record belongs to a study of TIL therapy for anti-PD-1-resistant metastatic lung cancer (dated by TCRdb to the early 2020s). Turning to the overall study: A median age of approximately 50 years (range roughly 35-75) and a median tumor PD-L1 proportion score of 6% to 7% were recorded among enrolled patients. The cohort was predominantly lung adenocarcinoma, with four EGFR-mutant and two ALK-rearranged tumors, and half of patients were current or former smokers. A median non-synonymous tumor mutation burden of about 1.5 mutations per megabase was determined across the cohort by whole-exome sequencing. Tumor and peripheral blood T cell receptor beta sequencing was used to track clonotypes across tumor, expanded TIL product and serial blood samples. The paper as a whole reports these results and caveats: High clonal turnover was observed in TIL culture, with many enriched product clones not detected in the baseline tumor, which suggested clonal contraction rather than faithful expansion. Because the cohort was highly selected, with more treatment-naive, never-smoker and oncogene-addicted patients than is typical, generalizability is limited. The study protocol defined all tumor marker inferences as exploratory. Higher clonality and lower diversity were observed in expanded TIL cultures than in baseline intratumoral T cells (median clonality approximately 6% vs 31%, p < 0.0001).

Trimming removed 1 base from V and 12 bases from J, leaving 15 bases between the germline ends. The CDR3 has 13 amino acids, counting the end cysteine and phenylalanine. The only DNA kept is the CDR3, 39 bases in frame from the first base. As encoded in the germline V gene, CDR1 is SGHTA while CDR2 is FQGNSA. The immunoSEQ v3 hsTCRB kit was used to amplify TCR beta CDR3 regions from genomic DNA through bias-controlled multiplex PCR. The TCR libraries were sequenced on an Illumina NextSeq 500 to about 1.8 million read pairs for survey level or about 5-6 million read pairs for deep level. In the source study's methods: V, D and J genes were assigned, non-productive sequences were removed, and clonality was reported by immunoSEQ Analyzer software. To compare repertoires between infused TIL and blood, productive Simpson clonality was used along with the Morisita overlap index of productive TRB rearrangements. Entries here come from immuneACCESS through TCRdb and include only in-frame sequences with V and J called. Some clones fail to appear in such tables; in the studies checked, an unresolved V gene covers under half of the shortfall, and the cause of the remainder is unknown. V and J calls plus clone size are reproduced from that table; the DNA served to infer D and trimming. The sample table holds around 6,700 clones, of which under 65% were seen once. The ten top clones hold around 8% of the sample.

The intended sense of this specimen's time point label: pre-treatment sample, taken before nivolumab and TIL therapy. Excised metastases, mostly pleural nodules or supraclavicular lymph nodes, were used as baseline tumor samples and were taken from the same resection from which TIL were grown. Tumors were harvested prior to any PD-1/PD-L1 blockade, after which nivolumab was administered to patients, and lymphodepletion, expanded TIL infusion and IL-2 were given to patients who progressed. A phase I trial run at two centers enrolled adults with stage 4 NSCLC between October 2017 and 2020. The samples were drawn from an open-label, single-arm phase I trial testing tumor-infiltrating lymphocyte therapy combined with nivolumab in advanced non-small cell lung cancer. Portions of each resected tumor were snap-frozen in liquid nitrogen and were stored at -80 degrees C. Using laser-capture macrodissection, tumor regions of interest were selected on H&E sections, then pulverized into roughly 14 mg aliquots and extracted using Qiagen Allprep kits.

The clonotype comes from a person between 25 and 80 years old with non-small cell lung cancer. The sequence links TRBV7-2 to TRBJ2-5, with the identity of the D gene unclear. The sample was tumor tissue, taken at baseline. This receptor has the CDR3 CASSLVFTEAEYF. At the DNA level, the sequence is TGTGCCAGCAGCTTAGTGTTTACAGAGGCCGAGTACTTC.